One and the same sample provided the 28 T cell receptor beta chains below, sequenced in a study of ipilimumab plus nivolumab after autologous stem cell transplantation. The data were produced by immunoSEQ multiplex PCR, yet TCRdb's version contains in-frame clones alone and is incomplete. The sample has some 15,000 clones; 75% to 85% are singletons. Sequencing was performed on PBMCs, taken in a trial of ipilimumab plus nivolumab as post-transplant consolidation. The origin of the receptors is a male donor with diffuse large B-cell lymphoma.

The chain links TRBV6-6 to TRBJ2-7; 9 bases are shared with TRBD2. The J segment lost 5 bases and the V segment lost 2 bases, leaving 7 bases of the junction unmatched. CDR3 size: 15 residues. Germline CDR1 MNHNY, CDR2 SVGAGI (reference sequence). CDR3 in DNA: TGTGCCAGCAGTTACAGGCGGGAGGGCCGGCACGAGCAGTACTTC. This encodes CASSYRREGRHEQYF.

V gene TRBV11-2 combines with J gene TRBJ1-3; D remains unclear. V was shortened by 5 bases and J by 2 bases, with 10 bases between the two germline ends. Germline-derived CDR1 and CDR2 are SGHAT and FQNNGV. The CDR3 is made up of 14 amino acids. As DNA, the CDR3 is TGTGCCAGCAGCATACGAGACCCTGGAAACACCATATATTTT. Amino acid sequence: CASSIRDPGNTIYF.

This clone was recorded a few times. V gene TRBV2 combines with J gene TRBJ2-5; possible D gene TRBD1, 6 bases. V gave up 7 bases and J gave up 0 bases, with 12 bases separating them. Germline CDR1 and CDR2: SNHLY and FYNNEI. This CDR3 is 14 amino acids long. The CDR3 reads CASTLQGNQETQYF. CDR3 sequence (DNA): TGTGCCAGCACCCTACAGGGTAACCAAGAGACCCAGTACTTC.

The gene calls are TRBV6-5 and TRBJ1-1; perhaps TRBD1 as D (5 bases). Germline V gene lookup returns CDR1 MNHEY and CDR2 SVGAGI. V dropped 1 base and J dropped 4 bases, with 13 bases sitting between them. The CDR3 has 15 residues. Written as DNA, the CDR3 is TGTGCCAGCAGTTACTGGGGGGGGTGGGCCACTGAAGCTTTCTTT. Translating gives CASSYWGGWATEAFF.

CDR3 DNA sequence: TGCGCCAGCAGCTTAGGACTAGCGGGAGGGCTTAAGCAGTACTTC. Translating it yields CASSLGLAGGLKQYF. The chain is built from TRBV5-1 and TRBJ2-5; 15 bases align to TRBD2. CDR3 length: 15 residues. CDR1 and CDR2 from the germline V gene are SGHRS and YFSETQ. Trimming at V came to 2 bases and at J to 11 bases, leaving 7 bases not matched to a gene.

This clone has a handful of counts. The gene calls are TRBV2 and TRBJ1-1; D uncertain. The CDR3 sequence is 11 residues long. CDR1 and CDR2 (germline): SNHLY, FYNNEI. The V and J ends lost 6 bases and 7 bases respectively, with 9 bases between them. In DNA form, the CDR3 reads TGTGCCAGCAGGACCGGACGTGAAGCTTTCTTT. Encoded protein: CASRTGREAFF.

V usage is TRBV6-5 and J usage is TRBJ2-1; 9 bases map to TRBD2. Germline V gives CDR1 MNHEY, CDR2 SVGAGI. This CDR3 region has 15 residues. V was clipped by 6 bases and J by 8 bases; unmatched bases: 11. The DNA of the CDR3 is TGTGCCAGCAGGAGTTGGCTAGCGGGGTTCGATGAGCAGTTCTTC. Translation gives CASRSWLAGFDEQFF.

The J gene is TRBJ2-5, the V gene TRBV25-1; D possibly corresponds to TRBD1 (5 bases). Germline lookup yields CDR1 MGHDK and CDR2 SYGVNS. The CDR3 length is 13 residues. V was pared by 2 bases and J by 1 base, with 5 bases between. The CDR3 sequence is CASSEGAQETQYF. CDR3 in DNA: TGTGCCAGCAGTGAAGGGGCCCAAGAGACCCAGTACTTC.

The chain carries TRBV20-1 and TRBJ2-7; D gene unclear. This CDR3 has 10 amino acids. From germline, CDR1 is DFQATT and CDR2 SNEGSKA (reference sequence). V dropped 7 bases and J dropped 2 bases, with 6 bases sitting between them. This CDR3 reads CSVQAYEQYF. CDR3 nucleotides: TGCAGTGTTCAAGCCTACGAGCAGTACTTC.

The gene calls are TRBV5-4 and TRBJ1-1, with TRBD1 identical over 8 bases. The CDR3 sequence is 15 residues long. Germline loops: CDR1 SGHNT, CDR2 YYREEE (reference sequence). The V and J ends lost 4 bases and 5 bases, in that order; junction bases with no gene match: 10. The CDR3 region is CASSPQQGEGTEAFF. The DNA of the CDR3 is TGTGCCAGCAGCCCCCAACAGGGGGAAGGAACTGAAGCTTTCTTT.

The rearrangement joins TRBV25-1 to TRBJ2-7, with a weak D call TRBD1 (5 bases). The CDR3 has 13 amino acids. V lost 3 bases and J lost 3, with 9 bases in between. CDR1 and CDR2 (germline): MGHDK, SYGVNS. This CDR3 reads CASSEDTNYEQYF. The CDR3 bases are TGTGCCAGCAGTGAGGACACCAACTACGAGCAGTACTTC.

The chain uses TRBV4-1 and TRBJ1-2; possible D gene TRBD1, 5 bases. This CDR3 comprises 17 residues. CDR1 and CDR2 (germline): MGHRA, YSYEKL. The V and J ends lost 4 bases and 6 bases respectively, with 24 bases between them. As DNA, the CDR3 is TGCGCCAGCAGCCGAATACGGGGTCTGGGACCTTACGATGGCTACACCTTC. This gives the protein CASSRIRGLGPYDGYTF.

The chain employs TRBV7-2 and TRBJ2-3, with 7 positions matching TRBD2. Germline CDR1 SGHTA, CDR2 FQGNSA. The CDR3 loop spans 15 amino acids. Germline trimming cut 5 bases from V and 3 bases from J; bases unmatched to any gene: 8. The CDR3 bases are TGTGCCAGCAGCCTCCTGGGGAGGGAGACAGATACGCAGTATTTT. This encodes CASSLLGRETDTQYF.

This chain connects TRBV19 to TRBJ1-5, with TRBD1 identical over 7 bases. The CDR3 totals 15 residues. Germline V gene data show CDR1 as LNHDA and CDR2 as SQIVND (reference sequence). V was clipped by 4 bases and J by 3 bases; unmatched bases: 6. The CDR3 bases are TGTGCCAGTAGTAACTACAGGGGTGTCAATCAGCCCCAGCATTTT. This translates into CASSNYRGVNQPQHF.

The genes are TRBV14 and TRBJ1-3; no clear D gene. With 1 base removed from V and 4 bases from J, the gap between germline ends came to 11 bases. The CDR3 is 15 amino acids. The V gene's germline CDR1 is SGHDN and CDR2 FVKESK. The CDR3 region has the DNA TGTGCCAGCAGCCAAGTACTGGGTCTAGGAAACACCATATATTTT. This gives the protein CASSQVLGLGNTIYF.

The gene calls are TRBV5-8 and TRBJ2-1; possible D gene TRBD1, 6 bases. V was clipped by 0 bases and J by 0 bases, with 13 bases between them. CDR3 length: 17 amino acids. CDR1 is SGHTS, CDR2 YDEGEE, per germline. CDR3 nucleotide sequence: TGTGCCAGCAGCTTGGGGTGGCAGGGGCGCTCCTACAATGAGCAGTTCTTC. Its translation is CASSLGWQGRSYNEQFF.

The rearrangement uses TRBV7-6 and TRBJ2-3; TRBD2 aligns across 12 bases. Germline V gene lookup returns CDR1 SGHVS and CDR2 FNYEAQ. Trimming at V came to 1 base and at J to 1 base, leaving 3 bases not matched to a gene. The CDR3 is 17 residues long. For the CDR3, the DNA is TGTGCCAGCAGCTTAGGGACTAGCGGGACCCGCACAGATACGCAGTATTTT. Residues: CASSLGTSGTRTDTQYF.

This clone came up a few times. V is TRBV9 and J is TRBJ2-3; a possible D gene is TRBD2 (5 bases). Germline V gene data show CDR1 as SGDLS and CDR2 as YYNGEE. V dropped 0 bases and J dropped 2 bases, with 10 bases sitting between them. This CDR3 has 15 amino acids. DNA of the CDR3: TGTGCCAGCAGCGTAGGTCGGGGAACCACAGATACGCAGTATTTT. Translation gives CASSVGRGTTDTQYF.

The CDR3 DNA follows: TGTGCCAGCAGCCCGGGGGGGCATAGCACAGATACGCAGTATTTT. Encoded protein: CASSPGGHSTDTQYF. The chain joins TRBV5-5 to TRBJ2-3, with 8 bases matching TRBD2. Germline lookup yields CDR1 SGHKS and CDR2 YYEKEE (reference sequence). V was clipped by 4 bases and J by 0 bases; unmatched bases: 4. This CDR3 is built from 15 residues.

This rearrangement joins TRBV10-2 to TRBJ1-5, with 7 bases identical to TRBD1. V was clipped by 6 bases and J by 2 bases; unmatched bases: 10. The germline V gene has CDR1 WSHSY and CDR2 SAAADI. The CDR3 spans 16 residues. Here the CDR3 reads CASRGSGTVGNQPQHF. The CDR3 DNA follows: TGCGCCAGCAGAGGGAGCGGGACAGTAGGCAATCAGCCCCAGCATTTT.

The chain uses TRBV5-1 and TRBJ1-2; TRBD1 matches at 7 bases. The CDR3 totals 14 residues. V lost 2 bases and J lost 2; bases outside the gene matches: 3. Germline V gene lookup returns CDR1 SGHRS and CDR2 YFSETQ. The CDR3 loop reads CASSLTGQNYGYTF. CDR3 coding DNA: TGCGCCAGCAGCTTAACGGGACAGAACTATGGCTACACCTTC.

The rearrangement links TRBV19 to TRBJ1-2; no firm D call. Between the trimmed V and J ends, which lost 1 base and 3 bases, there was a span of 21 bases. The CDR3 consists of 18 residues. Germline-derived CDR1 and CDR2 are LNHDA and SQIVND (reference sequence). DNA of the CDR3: TGTGCCAGTAGTATAGGAGTCGGAGGGAATTGGGAGGACTATGGCTACACCTTC. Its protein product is CASSIGVGGNWEDYGYTF.

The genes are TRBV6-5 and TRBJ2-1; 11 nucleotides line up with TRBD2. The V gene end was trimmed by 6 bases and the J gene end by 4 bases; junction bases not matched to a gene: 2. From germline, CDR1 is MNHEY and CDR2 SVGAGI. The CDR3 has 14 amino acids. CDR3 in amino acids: CASRLAGVYNEQFF. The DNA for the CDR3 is TGTGCCAGCAGACTAGCGGGGGTATACAATGAGCAGTTCTTC.

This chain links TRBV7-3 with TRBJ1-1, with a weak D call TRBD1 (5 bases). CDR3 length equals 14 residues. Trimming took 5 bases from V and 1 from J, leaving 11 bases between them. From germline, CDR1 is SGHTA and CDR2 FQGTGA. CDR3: CASSLRGENTEAFF. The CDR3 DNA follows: TGTGCCAGCAGCCTTAGGGGTGAGAACACTGAAGCTTTCTTT.

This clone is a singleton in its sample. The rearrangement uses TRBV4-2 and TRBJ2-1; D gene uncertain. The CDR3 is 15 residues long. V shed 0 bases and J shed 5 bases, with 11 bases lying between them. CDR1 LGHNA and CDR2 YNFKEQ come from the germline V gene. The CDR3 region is CASSQDLRINNEQFF. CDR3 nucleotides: TGTGCCAGCAGCCAAGATCTTAGGATAAACAATGAGCAGTTCTTC.

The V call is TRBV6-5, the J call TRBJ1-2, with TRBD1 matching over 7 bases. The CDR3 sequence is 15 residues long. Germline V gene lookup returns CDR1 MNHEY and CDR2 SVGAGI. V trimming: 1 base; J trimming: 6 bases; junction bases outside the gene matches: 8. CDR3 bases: TGTGCCAGCAGTTACTTTTCCGGGACAGACCATGGCTACACCTTC. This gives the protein CASSYFSGTDHGYTF.

CDR3 coding DNA: TGTGCCAGCCCTCAACGGGACACCGCCTACGAGCAGTACTTC. Translated, it gives CASPQRDTAYEQYF. The rearrangement joins TRBV6-6 to TRBJ2-7, with D perhaps matching TRBD1 (6 bases). This CDR3 comprises 14 residues. V was shortened by 8 bases and J by 2 bases, with 16 bases between the two germline ends. Germline V gene data show CDR1 as MNHNY and CDR2 as SVGAGI (reference sequence).

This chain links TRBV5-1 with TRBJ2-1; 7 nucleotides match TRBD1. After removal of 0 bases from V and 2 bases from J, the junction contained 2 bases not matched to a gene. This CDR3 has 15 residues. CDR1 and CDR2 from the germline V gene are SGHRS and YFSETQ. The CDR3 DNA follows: TGCGCCAGCAGCTTGGGACAGGGCCCCTACAATGAGCAGTTCTTC. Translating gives CASSLGQGPYNEQFF. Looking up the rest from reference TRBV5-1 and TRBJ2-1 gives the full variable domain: KAGVTQTPRYLIKTRGQQVTLSCSPISGHRSVSWYQQTPGQGLQFLFEYFSETQRNKGNFPGRFSGRQFSNSRSEMNVSTLELGDSALYLCASSLGQGPYNEQFFGPGTRLTVL.